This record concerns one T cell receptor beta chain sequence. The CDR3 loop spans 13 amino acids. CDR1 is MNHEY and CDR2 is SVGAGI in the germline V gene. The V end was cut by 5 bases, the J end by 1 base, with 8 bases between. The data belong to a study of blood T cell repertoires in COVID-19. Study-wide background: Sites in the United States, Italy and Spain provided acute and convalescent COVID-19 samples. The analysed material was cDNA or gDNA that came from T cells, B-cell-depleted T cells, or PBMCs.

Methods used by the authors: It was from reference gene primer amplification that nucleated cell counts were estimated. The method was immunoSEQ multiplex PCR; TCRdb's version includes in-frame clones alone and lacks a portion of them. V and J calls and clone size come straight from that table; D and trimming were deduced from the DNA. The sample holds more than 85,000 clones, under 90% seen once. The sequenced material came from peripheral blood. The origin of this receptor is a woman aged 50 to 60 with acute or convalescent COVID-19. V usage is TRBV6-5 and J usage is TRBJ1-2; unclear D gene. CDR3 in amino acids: CASSIRINYGYTF. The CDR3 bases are TGTGCCAGCAGTATCAGGATTAACTATGGCTACACCTTC.